These 3 T cell receptor beta chains originate from one sample sequenced in a study of lymphopenia after photon versus proton radiotherapy. Repertoires were generated with immunoSEQ multiplex PCR, while TCRdb's copy carries only in-frame clones and drops some. Of roughly 23,000 clones in the sample, 85% to 90% are singletons; the top ten hold 11%. This sample comprised peripheral blood, obtained from a patient treated with proton-based radiotherapy. The receptor set was obtained from a man older than 75 with esophageal cancer.

The V call is TRBV6-5, the J call TRBJ1-6; perhaps TRBD1 as D (5 bases). The CDR3 covers 16 residues. Germline V gene data show CDR1 as MNHEY and CDR2 as SVGAGI. Trimming removed 2 bases at V and 10 bases at J, with 18 bases between. CDR3: CASSYRLGGRGSPLHF. The CDR3 bases are TGTGCCAGCAGTTACAGGCTTGGGGGGAGGGGCTCACCCCTCCACTTT.

The V and J genes are TRBV5-1 and TRBJ2-1; 9 bases agree with TRBD1. This CDR3 comprises 16 residues. Germline V lookup: CDR1 SGHRS, CDR2 YFSETQ. Germline trimming cut 0 bases from V and 5 bases from J; bases unmatched to any gene: 6. The CDR3 loop is CASSLAVGQGHNEQFF. The CDR3 DNA reads as TGCGCCAGCAGCTTGGCCGTGGGACAGGGACACAATGAGCAGTTCTTC.

The chain carries TRBV5-1 and TRBJ2-3, with 13 bases lining up with TRBD2. J gave up 3 bases and V 2 bases, and 3 bases lay outside the gene matches. The germline V gene has CDR1 SGHRS and CDR2 YFSETQ. The CDR3 has 16 residues. In DNA, the CDR3 is TGCGCCAGCAGCTTCCGGACTAGCGGGAGTACAGATACGCAGTATTTT. It yields the protein CASSFRTSGSTDTQYF. Full variable domain (remainder filled in from reference TRBV5-1 and TRBJ2-3): KAGVTQTPRYLIKTRGQQVTLSCSPISGHRSVSWYQQTPGQGLQFLFEYFSETQRNKGNFPGRFSGRQFSNSRSEMNVSTLELGDSALYLCASSFRTSGSTDTQYFGPGTRLTVL.